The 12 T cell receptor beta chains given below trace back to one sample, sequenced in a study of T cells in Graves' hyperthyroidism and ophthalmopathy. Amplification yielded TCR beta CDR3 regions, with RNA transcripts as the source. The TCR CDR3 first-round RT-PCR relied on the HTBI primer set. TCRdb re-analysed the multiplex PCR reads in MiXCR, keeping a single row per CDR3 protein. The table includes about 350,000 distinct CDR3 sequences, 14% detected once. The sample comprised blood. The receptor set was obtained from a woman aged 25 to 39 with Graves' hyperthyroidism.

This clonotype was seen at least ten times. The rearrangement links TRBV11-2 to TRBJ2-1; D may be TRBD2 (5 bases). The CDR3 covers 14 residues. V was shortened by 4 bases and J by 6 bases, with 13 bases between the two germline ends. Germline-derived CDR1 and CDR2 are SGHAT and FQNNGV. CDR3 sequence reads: CASSYLALGNEQFF. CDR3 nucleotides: TGTGCCAGCAGCTACCTAGCCCTTGGCAATGAGCAGTTCTTC.

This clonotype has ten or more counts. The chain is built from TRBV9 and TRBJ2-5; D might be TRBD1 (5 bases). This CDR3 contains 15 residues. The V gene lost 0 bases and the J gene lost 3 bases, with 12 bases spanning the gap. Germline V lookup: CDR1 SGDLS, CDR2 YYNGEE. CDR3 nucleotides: TGTGCCAGCAGCGTAGGTTTCAGGGCGAAAGAGACCCAGTACTTC. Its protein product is CASSVGFRAKETQYF.

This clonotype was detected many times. The CDR3 reads CASSDMGQGAYQPQHF. CDR3 in DNA: TGTGCCAGCAGTGATATGGGACAGGGGGCTTATCAGCCCCAGCATTTT. The chain has TRBV6-1 and TRBJ1-5; 12 nucleotides line up with TRBD1. The CDR3 contains 16 residues. J was trimmed by 5 bases and V by 3 bases; bases with no gene match: 5. Germline loops: CDR1 MNHNS, CDR2 SASEGT.

The CDR3 nucleotides are TGCGCCAGCAGCCAAGGGACAGCTTCCTACGAAAAACTGTTTTTT. The encoded protein is CASSQGTASYEKLFF. The chain combines TRBV4-1 with TRBJ1-4; D perhaps matches TRBD1 (6 bases). V was pared by 1 base and J by 8 bases, with 14 bases between. This CDR3 is built from 15 residues. Germline CDR1 reads MGHRA; CDR2 reads YSYEKL.

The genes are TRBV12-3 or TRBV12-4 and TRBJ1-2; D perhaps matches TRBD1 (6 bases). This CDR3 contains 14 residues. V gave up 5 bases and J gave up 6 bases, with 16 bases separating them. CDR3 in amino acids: CASSAQPGVDGYTF. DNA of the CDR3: TGTGCCAGCAGTGCCCAACCAGGGGTGGATGGCTACACCTTC.

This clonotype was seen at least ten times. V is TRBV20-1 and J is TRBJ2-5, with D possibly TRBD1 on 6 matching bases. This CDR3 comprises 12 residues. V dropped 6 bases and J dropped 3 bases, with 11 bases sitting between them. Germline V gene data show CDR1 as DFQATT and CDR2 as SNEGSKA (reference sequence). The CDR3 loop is CSADSEEETQYF. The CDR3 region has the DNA TGCAGTGCGGACAGTGAGGAAGAGACCCAGTACTTC.

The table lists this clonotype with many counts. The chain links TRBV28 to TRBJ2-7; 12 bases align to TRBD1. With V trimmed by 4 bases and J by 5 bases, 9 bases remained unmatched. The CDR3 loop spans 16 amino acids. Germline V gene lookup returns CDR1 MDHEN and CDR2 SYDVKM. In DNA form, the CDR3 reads TGTGCCAGCAGTTCACAACCGGGACAGGGGGCTCACGAGCAGTACTTC. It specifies CASSSQPGQGAHEQYF. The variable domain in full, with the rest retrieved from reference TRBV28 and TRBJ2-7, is DVKVTQSSRYLVKRTGEKVFLECVQDMDHENMFWYRQDPGLGLRLIYFSYDVKMKEKGDIPEGYSVSREKKERFSLILESASTNQTSMYLCASSSQPGQGAHEQYFGPGTRLTVT.

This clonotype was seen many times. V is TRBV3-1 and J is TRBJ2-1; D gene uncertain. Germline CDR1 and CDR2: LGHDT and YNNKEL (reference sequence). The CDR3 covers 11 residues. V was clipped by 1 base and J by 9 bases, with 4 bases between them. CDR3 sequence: CASSQGLEQFF. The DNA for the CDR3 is TGTGCCAGCAGCCAAGGGCTTGAGCAGTTCTTC.

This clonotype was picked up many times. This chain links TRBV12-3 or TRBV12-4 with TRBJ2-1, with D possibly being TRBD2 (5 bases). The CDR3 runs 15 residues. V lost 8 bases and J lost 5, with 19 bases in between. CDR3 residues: CASQRPGVRDNEQFF. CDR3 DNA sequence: TGTGCCAGCCAACGGCCCGGGGTTCGGGACAATGAGCAGTTCTTC.

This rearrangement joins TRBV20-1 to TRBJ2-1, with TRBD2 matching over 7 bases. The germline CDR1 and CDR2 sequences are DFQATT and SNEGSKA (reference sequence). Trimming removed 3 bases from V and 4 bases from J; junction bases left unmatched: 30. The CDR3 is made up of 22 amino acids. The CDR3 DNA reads TGCAGTGCTAGCCCAGGGTCCGCCGGGAGATTTTACCGCGGGGGATTTTACAATGAGCAGTTCTTC. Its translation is CSASPGSAGRFYRGGFYNEQFF.

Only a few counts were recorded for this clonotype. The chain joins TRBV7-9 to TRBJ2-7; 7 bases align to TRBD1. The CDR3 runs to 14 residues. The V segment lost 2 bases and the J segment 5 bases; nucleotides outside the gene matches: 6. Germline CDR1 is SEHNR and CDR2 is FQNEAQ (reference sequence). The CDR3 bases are TGTGCCAGCAGCTTAACAACAGGGGCCGACGAGCAGTACTTC. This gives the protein CASSLTTGADEQYF.

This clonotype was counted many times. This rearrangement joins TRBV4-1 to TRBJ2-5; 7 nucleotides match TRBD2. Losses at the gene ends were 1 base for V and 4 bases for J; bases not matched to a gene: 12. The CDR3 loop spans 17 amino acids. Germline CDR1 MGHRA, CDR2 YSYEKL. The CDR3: CASSQASSGTLGETQYF. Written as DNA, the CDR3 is TGCGCCAGCAGCCAAGCGTCTAGCGGTACCTTGGGAGAGACCCAGTACTTC.